This T cell receptor (beta chain) was recovered during a study of cytotoxic CD8 clonotypes in ibrutinib-treated CLL. Study overall: There were roughly twelve relapsed/refractory patients and more than 14 treatment-naive patients, and 17 to 18 were IGHV unmutated.

Method: immunoSEQ multiplex PCR; TCRdb's copy keeps in-frame clones and lacks some. The sample has 65,000 to 95,000 clones, around 84% seen once; the top ten hold about 5.6%. The germline gives CDR1 SGDLS, CDR2 YYNGEE. V trimming: 4 bases; J trimming: 3 bases; junction bases outside the gene matches: 3. CDR3 size: 14 residues. This clonotype originated in a human donor with chronic lymphocytic leukemia. The starting material was PBMCs, obtained before ibrutinib treatment. The rearrangement joins TRBV9 to TRBJ2-7; 11 nucleotides match TRBD2. The chain's CDR3 is CASSLGTSGYEQYF. The CDR3 DNA reads TGTGCCAGCAGCTTAGGGACTAGCGGCTACGAGCAGTACTTC.